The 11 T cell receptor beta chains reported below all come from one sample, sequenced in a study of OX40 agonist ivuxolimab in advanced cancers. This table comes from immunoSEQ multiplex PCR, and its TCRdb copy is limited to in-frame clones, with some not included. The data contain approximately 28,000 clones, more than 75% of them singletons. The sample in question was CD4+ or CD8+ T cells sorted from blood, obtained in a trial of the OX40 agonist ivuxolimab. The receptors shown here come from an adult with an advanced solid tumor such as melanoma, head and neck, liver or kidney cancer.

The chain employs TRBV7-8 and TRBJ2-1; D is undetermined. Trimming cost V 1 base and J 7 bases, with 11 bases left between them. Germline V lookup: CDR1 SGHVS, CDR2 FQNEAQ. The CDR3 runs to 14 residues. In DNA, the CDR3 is TGTGCCAGCAGCTTAGAGTATGGGGTTAATGAGCAGTTCTTC. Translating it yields CASSLEYGVNEQFF. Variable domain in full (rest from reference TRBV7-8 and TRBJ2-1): GAGVSQSPRYKVAKRGQDVALRCDPISGHVSLFWYQQALGQGPEFLTYFQNEAQLDKSGLPSDRFFAERPEGSVSTLKIQRTQQEDSAVYLCASSLEYGVNEQFFGPGTRLTVL.

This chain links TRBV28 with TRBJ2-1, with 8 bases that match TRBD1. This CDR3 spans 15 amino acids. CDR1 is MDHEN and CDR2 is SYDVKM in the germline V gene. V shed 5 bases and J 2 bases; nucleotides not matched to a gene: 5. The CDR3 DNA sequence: TGTGCCAGCAGTATTTCACAGGGGGCCTACAATGAGCAGTTCTTC. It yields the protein CASSISQGAYNEQFF.

The CDR3 region is CASSRATSYEQYF. The CDR3 nucleotides read TGTGCCAGCAGCCGCGCGACATCTTACGAGCAGTACTTC. This chain uses TRBV4-2 with TRBJ2-7; no definite D call. Per germline, CDR1 LGHNA and CDR2 YNFKEQ. Deletions cut 4 bases from V and 4 bases from J, with 11 bases between. The CDR3 extends over 13 amino acids.

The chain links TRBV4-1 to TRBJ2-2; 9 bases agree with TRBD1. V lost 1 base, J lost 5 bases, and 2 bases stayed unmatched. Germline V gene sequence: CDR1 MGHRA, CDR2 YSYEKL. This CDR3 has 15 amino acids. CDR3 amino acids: CASSQGQGGTGELFF. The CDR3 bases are TGCGCCAGCAGCCAAGGACAGGGGGGAACCGGGGAGCTGTTTTTT.

CDR3 loop: CASSVGHKPGGEQFF. The CDR3 bases are TGTGCCAGCAGCGTAGGGCACAAACCCGGGGGTGAGCAGTTCTTC. The chain joins TRBV9 to TRBJ2-1, with D perhaps matching TRBD2 (6 bases). The V and J ends lost 0 bases and 9 bases respectively, with 16 bases between them. The germline gives CDR1 SGDLS, CDR2 YYNGEE. This CDR3 spans 15 amino acids.

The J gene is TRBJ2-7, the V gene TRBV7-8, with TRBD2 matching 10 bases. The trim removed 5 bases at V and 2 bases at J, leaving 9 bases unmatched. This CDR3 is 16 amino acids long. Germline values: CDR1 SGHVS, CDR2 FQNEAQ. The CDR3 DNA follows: TGTGCCAGCAGCCCCCTGGCTAGCGGGAGCCCCTACGAGCAGTACTTC. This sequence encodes CASSPLASGSPYEQYF.

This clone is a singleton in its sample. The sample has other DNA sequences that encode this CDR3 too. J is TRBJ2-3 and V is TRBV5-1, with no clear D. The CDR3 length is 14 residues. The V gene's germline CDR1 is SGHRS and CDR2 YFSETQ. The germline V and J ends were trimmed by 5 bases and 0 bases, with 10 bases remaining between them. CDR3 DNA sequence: TGCGCCAGCAGACAGCAGCGTAGCACAGATACGCAGTATTTT. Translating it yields CASRQQRSTDTQYF.

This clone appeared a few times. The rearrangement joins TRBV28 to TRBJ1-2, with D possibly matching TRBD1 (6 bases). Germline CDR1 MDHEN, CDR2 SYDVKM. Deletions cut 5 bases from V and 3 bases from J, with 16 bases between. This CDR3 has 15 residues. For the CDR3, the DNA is TGTGCCAGCAGTCCAACTACAACAGGGTACTATGGCTACACCTTC. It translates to CASSPTTTGYYGYTF.

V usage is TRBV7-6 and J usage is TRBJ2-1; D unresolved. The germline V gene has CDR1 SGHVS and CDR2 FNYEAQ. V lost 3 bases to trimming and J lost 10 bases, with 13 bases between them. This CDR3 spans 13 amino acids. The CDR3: CASSLGYPAEQFF. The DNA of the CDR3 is TGTGCCAGCAGCTTGGGCTACCCGGCGGAGCAGTTCTTC. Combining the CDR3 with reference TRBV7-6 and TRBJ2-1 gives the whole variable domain GAGVSQSPRYKVTKRGQDVALRCDPISGHVSLYWYRQALGQGPEFLTYFNYEAQQDKSGLPNDRFSAERPEGSISTLTIQRTEQRDSAMYRCASSLGYPAEQFFGPGTRLTVL.

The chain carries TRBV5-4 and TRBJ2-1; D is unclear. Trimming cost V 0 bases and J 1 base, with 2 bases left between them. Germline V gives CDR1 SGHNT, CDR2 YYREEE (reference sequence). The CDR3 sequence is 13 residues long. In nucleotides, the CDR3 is TGTGCCAGCAGCTTGGAGTCCTACAATGAGCAGTTCTTC. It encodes CASSLESYNEQFF.

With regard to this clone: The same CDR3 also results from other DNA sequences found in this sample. The DNA of the CDR3 is TGTGCCAGCAGTGAAGGGACTAGCGGCTCCTACGAGCAGTACTTC. Its translation: CASSEGTSGSYEQYF. V and J are TRBV6-1 and TRBJ2-7; 10 bases line up with TRBD2. Germline CDR1 is MNHNS and CDR2 is SASEGT. V lost 1 base and J lost 0; bases outside the gene matches: 0. CDR3 length: 15 amino acids.